A selection of T cell receptor beta chains follows, all from one sample in a study of T cells in Graves' hyperthyroidism and ophthalmopathy. TCRdb analysed the multiplex PCR reads with MiXCR anew, one entry per CDR3 protein. The sample consists of under 400,000 distinct CDR3 sequences, about 13% of them appearing once. The sample consisted of blood. The receptors shown here come from a young woman with Graves' hyperthyroidism. CDR3s include the opening cysteine and the closing phenylalanine or tryptophan. Fields, in order: D gene, V gene, J gene, CDR3 protein. D genes are given only for firm matches.

d_call: .; v_call: TRBV28; j_call: TRBJ2-3; cdr3_aa: CASSLQRDTQYF
d_call: TRBD2; v_call: TRBV10-3; j_call: TRBJ2-3; cdr3_aa: CAISEVAGSTDTQYF
d_call: TRBD1; v_call: TRBV7-9; j_call: TRBJ1-1; cdr3_aa: CASSLTTGGTEAFF
d_call: .; v_call: TRBV5-8; j_call: TRBJ1-5; cdr3_aa: CASSLGVMRDNQPQHF
d_call: .; v_call: TRBV3-1; j_call: TRBJ1-1; cdr3_aa: CASSRMTGGIEAFF
d_call: TRBD1; v_call: TRBV6-1; j_call: TRBJ2-7; cdr3_aa: CASRPPGTGGYEQYF
d_call: .; v_call: TRBV7-2; j_call: TRBJ2-5; cdr3_aa: CASSQQGGETQYF
d_call: TRBD1; v_call: TRBV5-5; j_call: TRBJ1-1; cdr3_aa: CASSFPPGQKAFF
d_call: .; v_call: TRBV6-1; j_call: TRBJ2-7; cdr3_aa: CASSEGGYEQYF
d_call: .; v_call: TRBV29-1; j_call: TRBJ2-1; cdr3_aa: CSVDGLAARNEQFF
d_call: .; v_call: TRBV7-2; j_call: TRBJ1-1; cdr3_aa: CASSSSAQAFF
d_call: TRBD1; v_call: TRBV5-1; j_call: TRBJ1-2; cdr3_aa: CASSWDRALYGYTF
d_call: TRBD1; v_call: TRBV3-1; j_call: TRBJ2-2; cdr3_aa: CASSRSETGAIAGELFF
d_call: .; v_call: TRBV4-1; j_call: TRBJ2-7; cdr3_aa: CASSQSEQSFLYEQYF
d_call: .; v_call: TRBV27; j_call: TRBJ2-2; cdr3_aa: CASSSSWTANTGELFF
d_call: TRBD1; v_call: TRBV12-3/TRBV12-4; j_call: TRBJ2-7; cdr3_aa: CASSLGTGAGEQYF
d_call: TRBD1; v_call: TRBV2; j_call: TRBJ2-4; cdr3_aa: CASSESWTGSIHQYF
d_call: .; v_call: TRBV19; j_call: TRBJ2-6; cdr3_aa: CASSMGSGGANVLTF
d_call: .; v_call: TRBV27; j_call: TRBJ1-1; cdr3_aa: CASSLSSGLSTEAFF
d_call: .; v_call: TRBV7-9; j_call: TRBJ2-7; cdr3_aa: CASSLGQPVQYF
d_call: .; v_call: TRBV12-3/TRBV12-4; j_call: TRBJ1-2; cdr3_aa: CASSEVAGLRNYGYTF
d_call: .; v_call: TRBV28; j_call: TRBJ2-7; cdr3_aa: CASSPPTPQGYEQYF
d_call: .; v_call: TRBV7-3; j_call: TRBJ1-2; cdr3_aa: CASSLGANSYGYTF
d_call: .; v_call: TRBV12-3/TRBV12-4; j_call: TRBJ1-1; cdr3_aa: CASSLAGSREAFF
d_call: TRBD2; v_call: TRBV6-6; j_call: TRBJ2-7; cdr3_aa: CASSYSGGGGEQYF
d_call: TRBD2; v_call: TRBV5-4; j_call: TRBJ2-1; cdr3_aa: CASSVSGTSPIEQFF
d_call: TRBD1; v_call: TRBV6-1; j_call: TRBJ1-1; cdr3_aa: CASRGGDRGGFTEAFF
d_call: .; v_call: TRBV14; j_call: TRBJ2-1; cdr3_aa: CASSQDVNNEQFF
d_call: TRBD2; v_call: TRBV19; j_call: TRBJ2-1; cdr3_aa: CASSGISGLSSYNEQFF
d_call: .; v_call: TRBV18; j_call: TRBJ1-2; cdr3_aa: CASSPQENYGYTF
d_call: .; v_call: TRBV19; j_call: TRBJ1-5; cdr3_aa: CASSREGLLNQPQHF
d_call: TRBD2; v_call: TRBV7-6; j_call: TRBJ2-5; cdr3_aa: CASSLGTSGSGETQYF
d_call: .; v_call: TRBV28; j_call: TRBJ2-5; cdr3_aa: CASSSTLGGETQYF
d_call: .; v_call: TRBV28; j_call: TRBJ2-3; cdr3_aa: CASSLWGVTDTQYF
d_call: .; v_call: TRBV28; j_call: TRBJ1-5; cdr3_aa: CASSLDPGEGQPQHF
d_call: .; v_call: TRBV20-1; j_call: TRBJ1-1; cdr3_aa: CSARDRSREAFF